A single TCR beta chain is shown here with its context. The record originates from a study of blood T cell repertoires in COVID-19. Adults between roughly 18 and 95 years of age took part from 24 US areas. Donors in Cohort 3 who had recovered were those with two negative PCRs, healthcare professional clearance, or resolution of their symptoms. V trimming: 2 bases; J trimming: 2 bases; junction bases outside the gene matches: 5. The CDR3 extends over 16 amino acids. The germline V gene encodes CDR1 MNHEY and CDR2 SMNVEV (reference sequence). Sequencing was performed with immunoSEQ multiplex PCR; in TCRdb, only in-frame clones are kept and a portion is missing. The sample lists some 300,000 clones, around 90% occurring once.

This TCR was recovered from a woman younger than 45 who had recovered from COVID-19. Sample: PBMCs or T cells enriched from blood (not recorded which). The chain combines TRBV27 with TRBJ2-2; 7 nucleotides line up with TRBD1. This chain's CDR3 is CASSLLSGGNTGELFF. CDR3 nucleotides: TGTGCCAGCAGTTTACTGTCAGGGGGAAACACCGGGGAGCTGTTTTTT.